Below, one T cell receptor (beta chain) is given with its context. As yet, its antigen is unknown. The data were taken from a study of T cell responses to AZD1222 COVID-19 vaccine. The table came from immunoSEQ multiplex PCR; TCRdb's copy has only in-frame clones and leaves some out. The sample lists about 140,000 clones, approximately 86% seen once, with 3% to 4.5% in the top ten. Trimming cost V 2 bases and J 8 bases, with 4 bases left between them. Germline lookup yields CDR1 SGHAT and CDR2 FQNNGV. The CDR3 has 12 residues. Study-wide points: Most donors were white British and more were female, and clonal diversity was possibly underestimated. With two AZD1222 doses given, Spike-specific TCR breadth and depth both rose.

The chain couples TRBV11-2 to TRBJ1-6; D remains ambiguous. This TCR came from an adult in good health. The sample in question was peripheral blood, obtained on day 0 of AZD1222 vaccination. The CDR3 bases are TGTGCCAGCAGCTTAACGTATTCACCCCTCCACTTT. Translating gives CASSLTYSPLHF.